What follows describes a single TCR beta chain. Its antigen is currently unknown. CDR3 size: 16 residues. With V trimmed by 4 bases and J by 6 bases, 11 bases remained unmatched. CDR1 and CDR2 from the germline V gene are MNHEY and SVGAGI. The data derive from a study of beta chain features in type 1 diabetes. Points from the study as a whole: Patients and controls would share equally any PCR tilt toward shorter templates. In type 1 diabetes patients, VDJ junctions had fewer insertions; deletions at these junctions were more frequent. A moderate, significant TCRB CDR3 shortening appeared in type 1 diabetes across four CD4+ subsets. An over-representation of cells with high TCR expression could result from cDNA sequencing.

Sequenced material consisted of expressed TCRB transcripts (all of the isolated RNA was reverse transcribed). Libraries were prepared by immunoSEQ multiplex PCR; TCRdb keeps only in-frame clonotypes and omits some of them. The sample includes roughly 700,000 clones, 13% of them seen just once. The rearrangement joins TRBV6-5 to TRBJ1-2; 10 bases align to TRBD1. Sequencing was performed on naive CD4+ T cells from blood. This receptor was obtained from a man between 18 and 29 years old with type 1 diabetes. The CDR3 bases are TGTGCCAGCAGTTTTTTGGGGACAGGGGACTTCCATGGCTACACCTTC. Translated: CASSFLGTGDFHGYTF.